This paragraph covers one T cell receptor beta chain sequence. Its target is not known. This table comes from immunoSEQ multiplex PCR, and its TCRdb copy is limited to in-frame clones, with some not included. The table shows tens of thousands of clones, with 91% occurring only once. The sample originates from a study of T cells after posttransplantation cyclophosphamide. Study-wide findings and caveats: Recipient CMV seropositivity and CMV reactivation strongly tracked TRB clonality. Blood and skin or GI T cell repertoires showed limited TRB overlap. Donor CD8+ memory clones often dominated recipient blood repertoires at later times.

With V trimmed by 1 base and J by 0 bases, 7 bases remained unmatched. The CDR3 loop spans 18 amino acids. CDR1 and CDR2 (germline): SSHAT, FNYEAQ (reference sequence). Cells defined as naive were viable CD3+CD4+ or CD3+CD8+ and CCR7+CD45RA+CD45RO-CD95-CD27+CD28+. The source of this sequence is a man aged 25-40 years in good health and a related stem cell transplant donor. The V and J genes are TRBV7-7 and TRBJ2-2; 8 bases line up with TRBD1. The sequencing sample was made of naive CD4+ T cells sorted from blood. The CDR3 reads CASSLVGPQGANTGELFF. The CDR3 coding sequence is TGTGCCAGCAGCTTAGTAGGCCCACAGGGGGCGAACACCGGGGAGCTGTTTTTT. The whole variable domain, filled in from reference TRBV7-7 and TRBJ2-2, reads GAGVSQSPRYKVTKRGQDVTLRCDPISSHATLYWYQQALGQGPEFLTYFNYEAQPDKSGLPSDRFSAERPEGSISTLTIQRTEQRDSAMYRCASSLVGPQGANTGELFFGEGSRLTVL.